The next 9 T cell receptor beta chains were all read from a single sample in a study of monozygotic twins with inflammatory bowel disease. Reanalyzing the 5' RACE reads, TCRdb keeps one entry per CDR3 protein, without DNA. Its table lists some 160,000 distinct CDR3 sequences. The specimen was blood. The receptors originated from a human donor with ulcerative colitis or Crohn's disease, or a healthy co-twin of an affected twin (not recorded which).

The chain combines TRBV20-1 with TRBJ1-5. The CDR3 spans 15 residues. Per the germline V gene, CDR1 is DFQATT and CDR2 is SNEGSKA (reference sequence). This CDR3 reads CSASALRADNQPQHF.

The J gene is TRBJ2-1, the V gene TRBV5-1. Germline V gene sequence: CDR1 SGHRS, CDR2 YFSETQ. The CDR3 sequence is 12 residues long. CDR3 amino acids: CASSLILNEQFF.

The J gene is TRBJ2-1, the V gene TRBV28; absent DNA, TCRdb's TRBD2 call cannot be checked. CDR1 MDHEN and CDR2 SYDVKM come from the germline V gene. CDR3 length: 15 residues. The CDR3 sequence: CASRSLSGRLDEQFF. The variable domain in full, completed from reference TRBV28 and TRBJ2-1, reads DVKVTQSSRYLVKRTGEKVFLECVQDMDHENMFWYRQDPGLGLRLIYFSYDVKMKEKGDIPEGYSVSREKKERFSLILESASTNQTSMYLCASRSLSGRLDEQFFGPGTRLTVL.

V usage is TRBV20-1 and J usage is TRBJ2-1; TCRdb gives TRBD2 as the D gene, but with no DNA this cannot be confirmed. The germline V gene has CDR1 DFQATT and CDR2 SNEGSKA (reference sequence). The CDR3 has 20 amino acids. The CDR3 is CSASPQPGLAALSSYNEQFF.

This chain connects TRBV6-2 or TRBV6-3 to TRBJ2-4; the D call of TRBD1 rests on TCRdb alone, since no DNA is present to check it. Germline V lookup: CDR1 MNHEY, CDR2 SVGEGT. This CDR3 has 17 residues. This CDR3 is CASCDRGNPWAKNIQYF.

The V gene is TRBV4-3, the J gene TRBJ2-3. The CDR3 is 16 amino acids. Per germline, CDR1 LGHNA and CDR2 YSLEER. This chain's CDR3 is CASSQGRQLSTDTQYF.

The chain is built from TRBV23-1 and TRBJ2-2; TCRdb lists TRBD2, though no DNA is available to test this call. TRBV23-1 is given ORF status, its function remaining uncertain. The CDR3 covers 18 residues. This chain's CDR3 is CASSQHREGEWDTGELFF.

The chain joins TRBV5-5 to TRBJ1-3; without DNA, the TCRdb call of TRBD1 cannot be checked. The V gene's germline CDR1 is SGHKS and CDR2 YYEKEE (reference sequence). The CDR3 consists of 14 residues. The CDR3 protein is CASSWNRGLNTIYF.

V is TRBV30 and J is TRBJ1-2. The CDR3 sequence is 11 residues long. CDR1 is GTSNPN, CDR2 SVGIG, per germline (reference sequence). The CDR3 spells CGWEANYGYTF.